These T cell receptor beta chains were read from a single sample in a study of T cell responses to AZD1222 COVID-19 vaccine. The data were produced by immunoSEQ multiplex PCR, yet TCRdb's version contains in-frame clones alone and is incomplete. Altogether around 170,000 clones are present, 75% to 95% being singletons, with the ten largest covering around 4.4%. The sample consisted of peripheral blood, taken on day 0 of AZD1222 vaccination. These receptors originate from an adult in good health. CDR3s include the opening cysteine and the closing phenylalanine or tryptophan. Each record gives: clone size, J gene, CDR3 length, D gene, V gene, CDR3 protein, CDR3 DNA. A D gene is named only where the DNA matches it firmly. A clone size is listed for some rows: how often the clone was seen (once, few, many), or a class if it is expanded.

abundance: -; j_gene: TRBJ2-5; len: 14; d_gene: -; v_gene: TRBV5-1; CDR3aa: CASSPGSARETQYF; CDR3nt: TGCGCCAGCAGCCCAGGATCCGCCCGAGAGACCCAGTACTTC
abundance: -; j_gene: TRBJ2-2; len: 15; d_gene: -; v_gene: TRBV7-9; CDR3aa: CASSSTQGLTGELFF; CDR3nt: TGTGCCAGCAGCTCCACGCAAGGTCTCACCGGGGAGCTGTTTTTT
abundance: -; j_gene: TRBJ2-7; len: 15; d_gene: TRBD2; v_gene: TRBV5-4; CDR3aa: CASSRRTSGTYEQYF; CDR3nt: TGTGCCAGCAGCCGAAGGACTAGCGGAACCTACGAGCAGTACTTC
abundance: -; j_gene: TRBJ1-6; len: 14; d_gene: -; v_gene: TRBV7-3; CDR3aa: CASSPGGAHSPLHF; CDR3nt: TGTGCCAGCAGCCCTGGGGGGGCGCATTCACCCCTCCACTTT
abundance: few; j_gene: TRBJ2-7; len: 15; d_gene: -; v_gene: TRBV4-1; CDR3aa: CASSPRPDPTYEQYF; CDR3nt: TGCGCCAGCAGCCCCAGACCCGACCCGACCTACGAGCAGTACTTC
abundance: -; j_gene: TRBJ1-4; len: 16; d_gene: TRBD1; v_gene: TRBV11-3; CDR3aa: CASSAGQGRTNEKLFF; CDR3nt: TGTGCCAGCAGCGCGGGACAGGGGAGAACTAATGAAAAACTGTTTTTT
abundance: once; j_gene: TRBJ2-1; len: 16; d_gene: TRBD2; v_gene: TRBV4-1; CDR3aa: CASSQPTSGIYNEQFF; CDR3nt: TGCGCCAGCAGCCAACCGACTAGCGGGATCTACAATGAGCAGTTCTTC
abundance: -; j_gene: TRBJ2-5; len: 12; d_gene: -; v_gene: TRBV7-9; CDR3aa: CASSLAAETQYF; CDR3nt: TGTGCCAGCAGCTTAGCGGCGGAGACCCAGTACTTC
abundance: -; j_gene: TRBJ1-5; len: 14; d_gene: -; v_gene: TRBV9; CDR3aa: CASSTDGVNQPQHF; CDR3nt: TGTGCCAGCAGCACAGACGGAGTTAATCAGCCCCAGCATTTT
abundance: few; j_gene: TRBJ2-1; len: 15; d_gene: TRBD2; v_gene: TRBV6-2/TRBV6-3; CDR3aa: CASSLAGGQMDEQFF; CDR3nt: TGTGCCAGCAGCTTAGCGGGAGGGCAGATGGATGAGCAGTTCTTC
abundance: -; j_gene: TRBJ2-3; len: 17; d_gene: -; v_gene: TRBV5-1; CDR3aa: CASSLWAGSFSTDTQYF; CDR3nt: TGCGCCAGCAGCTTGTGGGCGGGGTCCTTTAGCACAGATACGCAGTATTTT
abundance: -; j_gene: TRBJ1-4; len: 15; d_gene: -; v_gene: TRBV15; CDR3aa: CATSRPSATNEKLFF; CDR3nt: TGTGCCACCAGCAGGCCCAGTGCAACTAATGAAAAACTGTTTTTT
abundance: -; j_gene: TRBJ1-5; len: 11; d_gene: -; v_gene: TRBV30; CDR3aa: CACHTDRPRHF; CDR3nt: TGTGCCTGTCATACGGACAGACCTCGGCATTTT
abundance: few; j_gene: TRBJ1-2; len: 12; d_gene: -; v_gene: TRBV6-2/TRBV6-3; CDR3aa: CASSYIKGGYTF; CDR3nt: TGTGCCAGCAGTTACATCAAAGGAGGCTACACCTTC
abundance: -; j_gene: TRBJ2-7; len: 16; d_gene: -; v_gene: TRBV28; CDR3aa: CASSLTWGDRTYEQYF; CDR3nt: TGTGCCAGCAGTCTCACCTGGGGGGACAGAACCTACGAGCAGTACTTC
abundance: -; j_gene: TRBJ2-7; len: 16; d_gene: TRBD2; v_gene: TRBV11-2; CDR3aa: CASSAGGRAGIVEQYF; CDR3nt: TGTGCCAGCAGCGCGGGGGGCCGCGCGGGGATCGTCGAGCAGTACTTC
abundance: -; j_gene: TRBJ1-1; len: 12; d_gene: -; v_gene: TRBV29-1; CDR3aa: CSVGDRNTEAFF; CDR3nt: TGCAGCGTAGGGGACCGGAACACTGAAGCTTTCTTT
abundance: -; j_gene: TRBJ2-3; len: 14; d_gene: TRBD1; v_gene: TRBV7-9; CDR3aa: CASSLEDRADTQYF; CDR3nt: TGTGCCAGCAGCTTAGAAGACAGGGCAGATACGCAGTATTTT
abundance: once; j_gene: TRBJ1-1; len: 14; d_gene: TRBD1; v_gene: TRBV6-5; CDR3aa: CASSYRQGNTEAFF; CDR3nt: TGTGCCAGCAGTTACCGACAGGGGAACACTGAAGCTTTCTTT
abundance: -; j_gene: TRBJ1-5; len: 16; d_gene: TRBD1; v_gene: TRBV2; CDR3aa: CASGLLGQGARQPQHF; CDR3nt: TGTGCCAGCGGCCTCCTGGGACAGGGGGCTCGGCAGCCCCAGCATTTT
abundance: -; j_gene: TRBJ2-1; len: 15; d_gene: TRBD2; v_gene: TRBV7-3; CDR3aa: CASSVLAGAINEQFF; CDR3nt: TGTGCCAGCAGCGTACTAGCGGGAGCGATAAATGAGCAGTTCTTC
abundance: -; j_gene: TRBJ1-3; len: 13; d_gene: -; v_gene: TRBV28; CDR3aa: CASSTGGGNTIYF; CDR3nt: TGTGCCAGCAGTACGGGAGGTGGAAACACCATATATTTT
abundance: -; j_gene: TRBJ2-7; len: 15; d_gene: -; v_gene: TRBV28; CDR3aa: CASSWGHLPGHEQYF; CDR3nt: TGTGCCAGCAGTTGGGGACACCTCCCCGGCCACGAGCAGTACTTC
abundance: few; j_gene: TRBJ2-1; len: 16; d_gene: TRBD2; v_gene: TRBV6-1; CDR3aa: CASSELAGEVYNEQFF; CDR3nt: TGTGCCAGCAGTGAACTAGCGGGAGAGGTCTACAATGAGCAGTTCTTC
abundance: -; j_gene: TRBJ2-7; len: 12; d_gene: -; v_gene: TRBV28; CDR3aa: CATARGTYEQYF; CDR3nt: TGTGCCACCGCTCGGGGCACCTACGAGCAGTACTTC
abundance: -; j_gene: TRBJ2-1; len: 15; d_gene: -; v_gene: TRBV3-1/TRBV3-2; CDR3aa: CASSQDVPSYNEQFF; CDR3nt: TGTGCCAGCAGCCAAGACGTACCCTCCTACAATGAGCAGTTCTTC
abundance: -; j_gene: TRBJ1-1; len: 12; d_gene: -; v_gene: TRBV28; CDR3aa: CAIKGGNTEAFF; CDR3nt: TGTGCCATCAAAGGGGGGAACACTGAAGCTTTCTTT
abundance: -; j_gene: TRBJ2-2; len: 15; d_gene: -; v_gene: TRBV5-1; CDR3aa: CASSRWAGNTGELFF; CDR3nt: TGCGCCAGCAGTCGTTGGGCAGGGAACACCGGGGAGCTGTTTTTT
abundance: -; j_gene: TRBJ2-4; len: 16; d_gene: -; v_gene: TRBV27; CDR3aa: CASSLTMGAAKNIQYF; CDR3nt: TGTGCCAGCAGTTTAACTATGGGGGCGGCCAAAAACATTCAGTACTTC
abundance: -; j_gene: TRBJ1-2; len: 13; d_gene: TRBD1; v_gene: TRBV4-1; CDR3aa: CASSLRTGEGYTF; CDR3nt: TGCGCCAGCAGCCTTCGGACAGGGGAGGGCTACACCTTC
abundance: -; j_gene: TRBJ2-1; len: 15; d_gene: -; v_gene: TRBV19; CDR3aa: CATQNWDDGGDEQFF; CDR3nt: TGTGCCACCCAAAACTGGGATGACGGGGGCGATGAGCAGTTCTTC
abundance: -; j_gene: TRBJ2-5; len: 21; d_gene: TRBD2; v_gene: TRBV4-1; CDR3aa: CASSHGAGGARREGGQETQYF; CDR3nt: TGCGCCAGCAGCCACGGGGCCGGTGGGGCGCGGCGGGAGGGCGGTCAAGAGACCCAGTACTTC
abundance: once; j_gene: TRBJ2-3; len: 12; d_gene: -; v_gene: TRBV30; CDR3aa: CAWSGGTDTQYF; CDR3nt: TGTGCCTGGAGTGGGGGCACAGATACGCAGTATTTT
abundance: once; j_gene: TRBJ2-1; len: 13; d_gene: -; v_gene: TRBV2; CDR3aa: CASSRPAGNEQFF; CDR3nt: TGTGCCAGCAGTAGACCTGCAGGCAATGAGCAGTTCTTC
abundance: few; j_gene: TRBJ1-4; len: 17; d_gene: -; v_gene: TRBV19; CDR3aa: CASSTRPGSSVREKLFF; CDR3nt: TGTGCCAGTAGTACTCGCCCCGGCAGCTCCGTTCGAGAAAAACTGTTTTTT
abundance: -; j_gene: TRBJ2-7; len: 14; d_gene: TRBD1; v_gene: TRBV27; CDR3aa: CASSFRQGAGEQYF; CDR3nt: TGTGCCAGCAGTTTTAGGCAGGGGGCGGGAGAGCAGTACTTC
abundance: -; j_gene: TRBJ1-2; len: 15; d_gene: TRBD1; v_gene: TRBV2; CDR3aa: CASTTGDPRPYGYTF; CDR3nt: TGTGCCAGCACCACAGGGGACCCGCGCCCTTATGGCTACACCTTC